This T cell receptor beta chain was observed in a study of cytotoxic CD8 clonotypes in ibrutinib-treated CLL (dated by TCRdb to the early 2020s). For context, the study as a whole: The cohort had around twelve relapsed/refractory and roughly 14 treatment-naive patients; 17 to 18 were IGHV unmutated. Responses were partial in 25 or so patients and complete in 2; after median approximately 5.5 years follow-up, around 14 stayed in remission and roughly twelve progressed. Samples at response were collected after a median of about 12 months of treatment, with a range of about 6 to 36 months. An average of about 250,000 productive templates and around 100,000 productive rearrangements was obtained per sample. Of the 90 or so participants in the trial, 25 to 30 had longitudinal samples available. Cryopreserved peripheral blood mononuclear cells were collected before treatment, at response, and at either disease progression or sustained remission. Every remission and progressive disease sample was obtained while ibrutinib was still being received by the patients. Findings and caveats that apply to the study as a whole: Sampling times were not matched between patients in sustained remission and patients whose disease was progressing, and lymph node repertoires were not examined. Public clonotypes were found to be uncommon and were observed to contract or remain stable during treatment; the increase in clonality was shown to reflect expansion of private clonotypes at ibrutinib response. An increase in clonality was observed at ibrutinib response, with clonality remaining stable during sustained remission and falling back toward baseline at progression. Baseline clonality was found to be higher than that of age-matched healthy donors and was strongly correlated with circulating CD8+ T-cell counts.

This clone was detected a few times. The specificity of this receptor is unknown. No per-base quality is available; no much larger clone lies one base away. A MiSeq instrument was used for deep resolution sequencing, which targeted depths ranging from 1 in 1 million up to 1 in 200,000 T cells, with coverage averaging 10x for each clonotype. TCR beta libraries were generated with the immunoSEQ hsTCRB Kit. In the source study's methods: Data were analyzed with ImmunoSEQ Data Assistant and ImmunoSEQ Analyzer, with V, D and J genes assigned per IMGT definitions. Clonality, with values ranging from 0 to 1, was calculated as one minus the normalized Shannon entropy of productive rearrangement frequencies. Public clonotype analysis was restricted to overrepresented clonotypes comprising at least 0.05% of each patient's repertoire. Repertoires from some twelve age-matched healthy donors in immuneACCESS were used as clonality controls. TCRdb obtained this table from immuneACCESS and retained in-frame rearrangements with V and J assigned. These tables miss some clones; where compared with another copy, unresolved V genes account for less than half of the shortfall, and the remainder is unexplained. V and J calls plus clone size are reproduced from that table; the DNA served to infer D and trimming. For this sample the table gives approximately 150,000 clones, of which about 80% were detected only once. Clones ranked in the top ten supply less than 6% of the sample.

Explained via the paper, the time point label denotes: roughly 25 months on ibrutinib. For TCR beta library preparation, roughly 2.2 micrograms of genomic DNA were isolated from cryopreserved PBMCs. Longitudinal blood samples from CLL patients receiving ibrutinib monotherapy were subjected to high-throughput TCR beta sequencing. The patients took part in an open-label, single-center phase 2 trial of ibrutinib monotherapy. The sample consisted of PBMCs, taken after 24 months of ibrutinib treatment. The sequence came from a human donor with chronic lymphocytic leukemia.

The CDR3 region has the sequence CASSGSGSPGTEAFF. In nucleotide form, the sequence is TGCGCCAGCAGCGGTTCAGGGAGCCCGGGCACTGAAGCTTTCTTT. This chain joins TRBV5-1 to TRBJ1-1, and TRBD1 may be the D gene, going by 5 matching bases. The CDR1 and CDR2 encoded by the germline V gene are SGHRS and YFSETQ. Measured from the cysteine to the phenylalanine, the CDR3 is 15 residues long. Of all the DNA, just the CDR3 is kept, 45 bases in frame from base 1. V loses 4 bases, J loses 4 bases, and the germline ends lie 17 bases apart.